These T cell receptor beta chains were read from a single sample in a study of blood T cell repertoires in COVID-19. This table comes from immunoSEQ multiplex PCR, and its TCRdb copy is limited to in-frame clones, with some not included. The sample has around 620,000 clones, around 89% seen once. Sequencing input: peripheral blood. The receptor set was obtained from a woman between 18 and 29 years old with acute or convalescent COVID-19. Both conserved end residues are part of each CDR3. Fields, in order: clone size, J gene, D gene, V gene, CDR3 DNA, CDR3 protein. The D gene is left open where the match is weak. Clone size appears in some rows only: once, few, many, or a class for an expanded clone.

clone_size: -; j_call: TRBJ2-2; d_call: -; v_call: TRBV28; cdr3_nt: TGTGCCAGCACCCTAGGGGGCCCGGGGGATACCGGGGAGCTGTTTTTT; cdr3_aa: CASTLGGPGDTGELFF
clone_size: -; j_call: TRBJ1-1; d_call: TRBD1; v_call: TRBV27; cdr3_nt: TGTGCCAGCAGTACCTACAGGGGGGGAACTGAAGCTTTCTTT; cdr3_aa: CASSTYRGGTEAFF
clone_size: -; j_call: TRBJ2-1; d_call: -; v_call: TRBV5-1; cdr3_nt: TGCGCCAGCCGGGACACTTACAATGAGCAGTTCTTC; cdr3_aa: CASRDTYNEQFF
clone_size: -; j_call: TRBJ1-2; d_call: TRBD1; v_call: TRBV12-3/TRBV12-4; cdr3_nt: TGTGCCAGCAATCGGGACAGGGCATATGGCTACACCTTC; cdr3_aa: CASNRDRAYGYTF
clone_size: -; j_call: TRBJ1-1; d_call: TRBD1; v_call: TRBV2; cdr3_nt: TGTGCCAGCACCCGTGAAGGGACAGCGAGTGAAGCTTTCTTT; cdr3_aa: CASTREGTASEAFF
clone_size: -; j_call: TRBJ2-7; d_call: -; v_call: TRBV7-3; cdr3_nt: TGTGCCAGCAGCTTTTCGAGGTCCTACGAGCAGTACTTC; cdr3_aa: CASSFSRSYEQYF
clone_size: once; j_call: TRBJ2-1; d_call: -; v_call: TRBV6-5; cdr3_nt: TGTGCCAGCAGGACCCTTGGTAGGGAGGCGAATGAGCAGTTCTTC; cdr3_aa: CASRTLGREANEQFF
clone_size: -; j_call: TRBJ2-3; d_call: TRBD2; v_call: TRBV9; cdr3_nt: TGTGCCAGCAGCGAAATAGCGGGGGGGCCCACAGATACGCAGTATTTT; cdr3_aa: CASSEIAGGPTDTQYF
clone_size: -; j_call: TRBJ2-2; d_call: -; v_call: TRBV30; cdr3_nt: TGTGCCTGGACGTATCAGCGATTGTTCACCGGGGAGCTGTTTTTT; cdr3_aa: CAWTYQRLFTGELFF
clone_size: -; j_call: TRBJ2-3; d_call: -; v_call: TRBV6-4; cdr3_nt: TGTGCCAGCAGTGGAGGTGTCACGGGCACAGATACGCAGTATTTT; cdr3_aa: CASSGGVTGTDTQYF
clone_size: -; j_call: TRBJ2-3; d_call: -; v_call: TRBV5-4; cdr3_nt: TGTGCCAGCAGTTTGGGGGGACTTTCTTACACAGATACGCAGTATTTT; cdr3_aa: CASSLGGLSYTDTQYF
clone_size: -; j_call: TRBJ1-6; d_call: TRBD1; v_call: TRBV4-3; cdr3_nt: TGCGCCAGCAGCCAAGGAGTAGTAACAGGGGAGAATTCACCCCTCCACTTT; cdr3_aa: CASSQGVVTGENSPLHF
clone_size: once; j_call: TRBJ2-3; d_call: TRBD2; v_call: TRBV13; cdr3_nt: TGTGCCAGCAGCACCCGCGTGCCTACTAGCGGGGGGACAGATACGCAGTATTTT; cdr3_aa: CASSTRVPTSGGTDTQYF
clone_size: -; j_call: TRBJ2-2; d_call: -; v_call: TRBV9; cdr3_nt: TGTGCCAGCAGCTTTACCCAGTGGGGGGTAAACGGGGAGCTGTTTTTT; cdr3_aa: CASSFTQWGVNGELFF
clone_size: -; j_call: TRBJ2-1; d_call: -; v_call: TRBV6-2/TRBV6-3; cdr3_nt: TGTGCCAGCAGTTTGTGGGGCAGGGCCTACAATGAGCAGTTCTTC; cdr3_aa: CASSLWGRAYNEQFF
clone_size: -; j_call: TRBJ1-2; d_call: -; v_call: TRBV4-2; cdr3_nt: TGTGCCAGCAGCCAAGATATAGCAGGGTCAAATGGCTACACCTTC; cdr3_aa: CASSQDIAGSNGYTF
clone_size: -; j_call: TRBJ1-2; d_call: TRBD1; v_call: TRBV5-6; cdr3_nt: TGTGCCAGCAGCTTGGGGGACAGGGGCTACACCTTC; cdr3_aa: CASSLGDRGYTF
clone_size: -; j_call: TRBJ1-3; d_call: -; v_call: TRBV3-1/TRBV3-2; cdr3_nt: TGTGCCAGCAGCCCCGGGGGCTCTGGAAACACCATATATTTT; cdr3_aa: CASSPGGSGNTIYF
clone_size: -; j_call: TRBJ1-6; d_call: TRBD1; v_call: TRBV5-1; cdr3_nt: TGCGCCAGCAGCTTGGATCCGGCAGGGGGATATAATTCACCCCTCCACTTT; cdr3_aa: CASSLDPAGGYNSPLHF
clone_size: -; j_call: TRBJ1-4; d_call: TRBD1; v_call: TRBV27; cdr3_nt: TGTGCCAGCAGTTTTACAGGGGTTAATGAAAAACTGTTTTTT; cdr3_aa: CASSFTGVNEKLFF
clone_size: -; j_call: TRBJ1-5; d_call: TRBD1; v_call: TRBV12-5; cdr3_nt: TGTGCTAGTGGTTTATCGACAGGGGGTTTGAGTAGCAATCAGCCCCAGCATTTT; cdr3_aa: CASGLSTGGLSSNQPQHF
clone_size: -; j_call: TRBJ2-3; d_call: TRBD2; v_call: TRBV9; cdr3_nt: TGTGCCAGCAGCGTTTTTAGCGGGGGCACAGATACGCAGTATTTT; cdr3_aa: CASSVFSGGTDTQYF
clone_size: -; j_call: TRBJ2-1; d_call: TRBD1; v_call: TRBV5-1; cdr3_nt: TGCGCCAGCAGCCCGGGACAGGGGAGACACAATGAGCAGTTCTTC; cdr3_aa: CASSPGQGRHNEQFF
clone_size: -; j_call: TRBJ1-3; d_call: -; v_call: TRBV3-1/TRBV3-2; cdr3_nt: TGTGCCAGCAGCCAAGCGATGGGCAGAAACACCATATATTTT; cdr3_aa: CASSQAMGRNTIYF
clone_size: -; j_call: TRBJ2-2; d_call: TRBD2; v_call: TRBV2; cdr3_nt: TGTGCCAGCAGTGTGTGGACTAGCGGGGGTACCGGGGAGCTGTTTTTT; cdr3_aa: CASSVWTSGGTGELFF
clone_size: -; j_call: TRBJ1-1; d_call: -; v_call: TRBV7-2; cdr3_nt: TGTGCCAGCAGTATGGACAGCGCCGGTTTCACTGAAGCTTTCTTT; cdr3_aa: CASSMDSAGFTEAFF
clone_size: -; j_call: TRBJ1-6; d_call: -; v_call: TRBV6-5; cdr3_nt: TGTGCCAGCAGCCCGGACAGCAATTCACCCCTCCACTTT; cdr3_aa: CASSPDSNSPLHF
clone_size: -; j_call: TRBJ2-7; d_call: TRBD1; v_call: TRBV7-9; cdr3_nt: TGTGCCAGCAGCTTAGATGGACAGGTGGTCTACGAGCAGTACTTC; cdr3_aa: CASSLDGQVVYEQYF
clone_size: -; j_call: TRBJ2-2; d_call: TRBD1; v_call: TRBV9; cdr3_nt: TGTGCCAGCAGCTCGCCGGGACAGAGAAACACCGGGGAGCTGTTTTTT; cdr3_aa: CASSSPGQRNTGELFF
clone_size: -; j_call: TRBJ2-7; d_call: -; v_call: TRBV5-1; cdr3_nt: TGCGCCAGCAGACGGGGCTACGAGCAGTACTTC; cdr3_aa: CASRRGYEQYF
clone_size: -; j_call: TRBJ1-2; d_call: TRBD1; v_call: TRBV3-1/TRBV3-2; cdr3_nt: TGTGCCAGCAGACTCATGACAGGGGGAAGTGGCTACACCTTC; cdr3_aa: CASRLMTGGSGYTF
clone_size: -; j_call: TRBJ1-2; d_call: -; v_call: TRBV3-1/TRBV3-2; cdr3_nt: TGTGCCAGCAGCCAAGACAGGGTAGGGTATGGCTACACCTTC; cdr3_aa: CASSQDRVGYGYTF
clone_size: -; j_call: TRBJ2-7; d_call: -; v_call: TRBV21-1; cdr3_nt: TGTGCCAGCAGCAATACGGGTAAGCAGTACTTC; cdr3_aa: CASSNTGKQYF
clone_size: -; j_call: TRBJ1-6; d_call: -; v_call: TRBV7-6; cdr3_nt: TGTGCCAGCAGCGACAGGTTGGATTCACCCCTCCACTTT; cdr3_aa: CASSDRLDSPLHF
clone_size: -; j_call: TRBJ2-3; d_call: TRBD1; v_call: TRBV7-9; cdr3_nt: TGTGCCAGCAGCTTAGTCGACAGGGGGGCAGATACGCAGTATTTT; cdr3_aa: CASSLVDRGADTQYF
clone_size: once; j_call: TRBJ1-5; d_call: -; v_call: TRBV7-2; cdr3_nt: TGTGCCAGCAGCCCCGAGGTAACGGCGGGCAATCAGCCCCAGCATTTT; cdr3_aa: CASSPEVTAGNQPQHF
clone_size: -; j_call: TRBJ1-5; d_call: -; v_call: TRBV30; cdr3_nt: TGTGCCTGGAGTGTTGGGGAAGGGGCAAATCAGCCCCAGCATTTT; cdr3_aa: CAWSVGEGANQPQHF
clone_size: -; j_call: TRBJ1-4; d_call: TRBD1; v_call: TRBV15; cdr3_nt: TGTGCCACCAGCAGAGACCACAGGGGTGAGGAAATGGTGTTTTTT; cdr3_aa: CATSRDHRGEEMVFF
clone_size: once; j_call: TRBJ1-5; d_call: -; v_call: TRBV28; cdr3_nt: TGTGCCAGCAGGCCGGGACATTGGAATCAGCCCCAGCATTTT; cdr3_aa: CASRPGHWNQPQHF
clone_size: -; j_call: TRBJ2-3; d_call: -; v_call: TRBV5-6; cdr3_nt: TGTGCCAGCAGCTTCGGAGATACGCAGTATTTT; cdr3_aa: CASSFGDTQYF
clone_size: -; j_call: TRBJ1-2; d_call: -; v_call: TRBV24-1; cdr3_nt: TGTGCCACCCCCCTCCTTCCAGGGGATGGCTACACCTTC; cdr3_aa: CATPLLPGDGYTF
clone_size: once; j_call: TRBJ2-7; d_call: TRBD2; v_call: TRBV27; cdr3_nt: TGTGCCAGCAGACCAAGCGGGGCGCCTTACGAGCAGTACTTC; cdr3_aa: CASRPSGAPYEQYF
clone_size: -; j_call: TRBJ2-3; d_call: -; v_call: TRBV7-3; cdr3_nt: TGTGCCAGCAGCTTAACCCTGGCACCCACAGATACGCAGTATTTT; cdr3_aa: CASSLTLAPTDTQYF
clone_size: once; j_call: TRBJ2-3; d_call: -; v_call: TRBV29-1; cdr3_nt: TGCAGCGGACAGCCCGGGTTTGGTCGAGATACGCAGTATTTT; cdr3_aa: CSGQPGFGRDTQYF
clone_size: -; j_call: TRBJ2-2; d_call: -; v_call: TRBV24-1; cdr3_nt: TGTGCCACCAGTGACCTAGGGGCGGACACCGGGGAGCTGTTTTTT; cdr3_aa: CATSDLGADTGELFF
clone_size: -; j_call: TRBJ2-5; d_call: -; v_call: TRBV24-1; cdr3_nt: TGTGCCACCAGTGATCCAAGGACACCCCAGGAGACCCAGTACTTC; cdr3_aa: CATSDPRTPQETQYF